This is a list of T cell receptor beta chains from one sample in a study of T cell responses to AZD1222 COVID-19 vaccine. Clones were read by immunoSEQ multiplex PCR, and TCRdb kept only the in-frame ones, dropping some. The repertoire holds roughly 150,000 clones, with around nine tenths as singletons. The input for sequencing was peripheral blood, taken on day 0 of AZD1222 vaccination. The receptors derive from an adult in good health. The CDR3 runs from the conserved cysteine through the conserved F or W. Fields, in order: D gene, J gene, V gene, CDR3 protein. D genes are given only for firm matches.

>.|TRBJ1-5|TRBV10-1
CASSDRGQPQHF
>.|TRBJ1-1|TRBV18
CASSPRSGVNTEAFF
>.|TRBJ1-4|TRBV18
CASSPATADEKLFF
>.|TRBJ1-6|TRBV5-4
CASSWADSNSPLHF
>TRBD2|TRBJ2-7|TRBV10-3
CAISDTQGRAGSYEQYF
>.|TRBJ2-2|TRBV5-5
CASSAARVNTGELFF
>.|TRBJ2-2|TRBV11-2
CASSLVVGTGELFF
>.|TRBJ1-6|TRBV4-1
CASSQAGRTNSPLHF
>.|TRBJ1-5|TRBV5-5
CASSLRYSNQPQHF
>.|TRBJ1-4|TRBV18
CASSPPPLSRAADEKLFF
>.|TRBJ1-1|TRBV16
CASSPARSTEAFF
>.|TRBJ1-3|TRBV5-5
CASSLGGSGNTIYF
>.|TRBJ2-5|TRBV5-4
CASSALPGIAGQETQYF
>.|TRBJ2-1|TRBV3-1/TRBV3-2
CASSQGTPGLYNEQFF
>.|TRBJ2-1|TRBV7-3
CASSSLRLGNEQFF
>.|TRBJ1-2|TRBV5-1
CASSLEGQLYGYTF
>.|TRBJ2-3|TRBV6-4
CASRDTMLAGYTDTQYF
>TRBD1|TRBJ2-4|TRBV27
CASSPWTGAKNIQYF